The 22 T cell receptor beta chains below come from one sample, sequenced in a study of CXCR3-negative and CXCR3-positive naive CD8 T cells. Findings and caveats of the study: CXCR3-positive naive cells carried more hydrophobic TRB CDR3s than CXCR3-negative ones.

UMI labels and 5' RACE were used to prepare the TRB cDNA libraries. TCRdb re-called the 5' RACE reads and catalogs CDR3 proteins one per entry, DNA excluded. Recorded for this sample: 90,000 to 100,000 distinct CDR3 sequences. Antigens for these TCRs are unknown. Sequenced material: naive CXCR3+ CD8+ T cells from blood. Specified subset: CD45RO-CCR7+CD27+CD95- naive CD8+ T cells expressing CXCR3 (TNR3+). The source is a human donor in good health. Some clones in this sample may be carry-over from other donors' samples.

The chain combines TRBV12-3 or TRBV12-4 with TRBJ1-2; the D call from TCRdb, TRBD1, cannot be confirmed without DNA. CDR3 length: 15 amino acids. CDR3 amino acids: CASSLNQGSHYGYTF.

This chain uses TRBV4-2 with TRBJ2-5; the D call from TCRdb, TRBD2, cannot be confirmed without DNA. CDR1 is LGHNA and CDR2 is YNFKEQ in the germline V gene. This CDR3 comprises 19 residues. CDR3 region: CASSQERLAGYPDQETQYF.

This chain joins TRBV12-3 or TRBV12-4 and TRBJ1-2; the TRBD1 assignment by TCRdb is unverifiable without DNA. The CDR3 sequence is 17 residues long. CDR3 sequence reads: CASSPTRGGAYDYGYTF.

V is TRBV15 and J is TRBJ2-1. The germline CDR1 and CDR2 sequences are LNHNV and YYDKDF (reference sequence). This CDR3 has 13 residues. The CDR3 protein is CATSTATYNEQFF.

This chain joins TRBV25-1 and TRBJ2-3; TCRdb proposes TRBD1, but this gene call is untestable without DNA. The CDR3 covers 12 residues. CDR1 is MGHDK, CDR2 SYGVNS, per germline. The CDR3: CGGTPNTDTQYF.

The rearrangement uses TRBV10-3 and TRBJ1-6; the D gene TCRdb calls, TRBD1, cannot be checked with no DNA. Germline V gene lookup returns CDR1 ENHRY and CDR2 SYGVKD. The CDR3 totals 14 residues. The chain's CDR3 is CAITWDRENSPLHF.

This chain joins TRBV29-1 and TRBJ1-1. The CDR3 loop spans 12 amino acids. Germline assignment: CDR1 SQVTM and CDR2 ANQGSEA. The CDR3 region is CSVLGLRTEAFF.

V gene TRBV4-3 combines with J gene TRBJ2-1; TCRdb reports TRBD2, a call that lacks DNA to check it against. Germline CDR1 and CDR2: LGHNA and YSLEER. The CDR3 sequence is 17 residues long. The CDR3 loop reads CASSQGTGIAGGLAQFF.

The gene calls are TRBV11-3 and TRBJ2-1; TCRdb's D gene call, TRBD1, goes unchecked for lack of DNA. CDR1 is SGHNT and CDR2 is YENEEA in the germline V gene. The length of the CDR3 is 15 residues. This CDR3 is CASSLVGTRLDEQFF. The complete variable domain, with remaining parts taken from reference TRBV11-3 and TRBJ2-1, reads EAGVVQSPRYKIIEKKQPVAFWCNPISGHNTLYWYLQNLGQGPELLIRYENEEAVDDSQLPKDRFSAERLKGVDSTLKIQPAELGDSAVYLCASSLVGTRLDEQFFGPGTRLTVL.

The chain has TRBV19 and TRBJ2-7; the D call from TCRdb, TRBD1, cannot be confirmed without DNA. The germline V gene encodes CDR1 LNHDA and CDR2 SQIVND (reference sequence). The CDR3 covers 14 residues. CDR3 loop: CASSSRTLQYEQYF.

The chain recombines TRBV28 with TRBJ2-7; TCRdb outputs TRBD1, but without DNA this stays unchecked. The CDR3 loop spans 15 amino acids. CDR1 and CDR2 from the germline V gene are MDHEN and SYDVKM. The CDR3 is CASSNPGTGLYEQYF.

The J gene is TRBJ2-1, the V gene TRBV27; the D call of TRBD1 rests on TCRdb alone, since no DNA is present to check it. This CDR3 spans 16 amino acids. CDR1 is MNHEY, CDR2 SMNVEV, per germline (reference sequence). This CDR3 reads CASSPRQGSVDNEQFF.

The chain combines TRBV7-9 with TRBJ2-1; the TCRdb call, TRBD1, lacks DNA for checking. Per the germline V gene, CDR1 is SEHNR and CDR2 is FQNEAQ (reference sequence). CDR3 length equals 16 residues. CDR3 sequence: CASSQADRDYSNEQFF.

The chain carries TRBV5-6 and TRBJ2-1. Germline V gene sequence: CDR1 SGHDT, CDR2 YYEEEE. The CDR3 is 12 residues long. CDR3 amino acids: CASSSNYNEQFF.

The CDR3 region is CASSDDYEQYF. The chain carries TRBV3-1 and TRBJ2-7. The CDR3 spans 11 residues. Germline CDR1 LGHDT, CDR2 YNNKEL (reference sequence).

V and J are TRBV28 and TRBJ2-7; lacking DNA, the TRBD1 call made by TCRdb goes unchecked. This CDR3 contains 13 residues. Germline V gene data show CDR1 as MDHEN and CDR2 as SYDVKM. This chain's CDR3 is CASNPTDNYEQYF.

This sequence joins TRBV29-1 and TRBJ2-5; checking the TCRdb D call of TRBD2 is not possible without DNA. This CDR3 contains 15 residues. The germline CDR1 and CDR2 sequences are SQVTM and ANQGSEA. Here the CDR3 reads CSVDRRLAGVGTQYF.

The chain combines TRBV29-1 with TRBJ2-7; no DNA is available, so the TRBD2 call from TCRdb remains unchecked. Per the germline V gene, CDR1 is SQVTM and CDR2 is ANQGSEA. CDR3 length equals 13 residues. This chain's CDR3 is CSVVGGMGLEQYF.

The rearrangement joins TRBV20-1 to TRBJ2-3; the D call from TCRdb, TRBD1, cannot be confirmed without DNA. From germline, CDR1 is DFQATT and CDR2 SNEGSKA (reference sequence). The CDR3 is 16 amino acids. CDR3 loop: CSASAISNRGLVTQYF.

The chain carries TRBV6-1 and TRBJ2-7. CDR1 and CDR2 from the germline V gene are MNHNS and SASEGT. CDR3 length: 13 amino acids. CDR3 amino acids: CASTEIDDYEQYF.

The genes are TRBV29-1 and TRBJ2-2; as DNA is missing, the TRBD1 call by TCRdb cannot be tested. The CDR3 contains 12 residues. Germline-derived CDR1 and CDR2 are SQVTM and ANQGSEA. The chain's CDR3 is CSVPQGAGELFF.

The genes are TRBV6-5 and TRBJ2-7; absent DNA, TCRdb's TRBD1 call cannot be checked. Germline CDR1 and CDR2: MNHEY and SVGAGI. This CDR3 region has 14 residues. The CDR3 loop reads CASSYGTGAYEQYF.